This T cell receptor beta chain is from a study of T cell responses to AZD1222 COVID-19 vaccine. As for the study in general: Combined were second doses at about 4 or about 12 weeks.

Broader study findings: Vaccine-associated CD4 TCRs spanned spike, dominant at 160-218 and 743-854.

The table came from immunoSEQ multiplex PCR; TCRdb's copy has only in-frame clones and leaves some out. The sample contains some 140,000 clones, over 85% of which appear only once. Germline-derived CDR1 and CDR2 are KGHDR and SFDVKD. The junction had 7 bases not matched to a gene; V was cut back by 5 bases and J by 6 bases. The length of the CDR3 is 15 residues. To note about this clone: Its antigen is currently unknown.

The sequencing used peripheral blood, collected on day 0 of AZD1222 vaccination. This rearrangement joins TRBV24-1 to TRBJ2-1; TRBD2 matches at 9 bases. This receptor was obtained from an adult in good health. Here the CDR3 reads CATSGKPAGGNEQFF. CDR3 coding DNA: TGTGCCACCAGTGGCAAACCAGCGGGAGGCAATGAGCAGTTCTTC.